The 15 T cell receptor beta chains below were found in one sample sequenced in a study of CD8 T cells in ankylosing spondylitis. MiXCR, run by TCRdb on the 5' RACE reads, gives a single entry per CDR3 protein. The sample lists about 300,000 distinct CDR3 sequences; under 14% were seen once. The sample was blood, either unsorted or a sorted T cell fraction (not recorded which). These receptor sequences come from a female donor with ankylosing spondylitis or in good health (not recorded which).

This CDR3 is CAISLNTEAFF. Written as DNA, the CDR3 is TGTGCCATCAGTTTGAACACTGAAGCTTTCTTT. V usage is TRBV15 and J usage is TRBJ1-1; D unclear. Per the germline V gene, CDR1 is LNHNV and CDR2 is YYDKDF (reference sequence). V was clipped by 10 bases and J by 0 bases, with 6 bases between them. This CDR3 is built from 11 residues.

This clonotype was recorded many times. This rearrangement joins TRBV6-1 to TRBJ2-4, with TRBD1 matching 7 bases. CDR1 is MNHNS and CDR2 is SASEGT in the germline V gene. The CDR3 is 13 amino acids. J gave up 9 bases and V 5 bases, and 7 bases lay outside the gene matches. CDR3 DNA sequence: TGTGCCAGCAGTAATCCGACAGGGACCATTCAGTACTTC. Translating gives CASSNPTGTIQYF.

This clonotype was found a few times. The chain employs TRBV5-1 and TRBJ2-1; D may correspond to TRBD1 or TRBD2 (5 bases each). The CDR3 has 16 residues. The V end was cut by 4 bases, the J end by 0 bases, with 14 bases between. Per the germline V gene, CDR1 is SGHRS and CDR2 is YFSETQ. Here the CDR3 DNA reads TGCGCCAGCAGCCTCCCCCGGGACGGCTCCTACAATGAGCAGTTCTTC. Encoded protein: CASSLPRDGSYNEQFF.

The V call is TRBV15, the J call TRBJ2-2; 11 bases are a match to TRBD2. The ends lost 1 base at V and 4 bases at J; junction bases unmatched: 8. Germline CDR1 LNHNV, CDR2 YYDKDF (reference sequence). The CDR3 totals 18 residues. The CDR3 here is CATSRGLAGGLGTGELFF. CDR3 DNA: TGTGCCACCAGCAGAGGCCTAGCGGGAGGTCTGGGCACCGGGGAGCTGTTTTTT.

This clonotype was found many times. The chain joins TRBV12-3 or TRBV12-4 to TRBJ1-5; D uncertain. Deletions cut 3 bases from V and 7 bases from J, with 7 bases between. The CDR3 length is 12 residues. The CDR3 loop reads CASSFAVQPQHF. The CDR3 DNA is TGTGCCAGCAGTTTCGCCGTGCAGCCCCAGCATTTT.

On this clonotype itself: Germline is not matched at one junction end, which may reflect a read error. The V gene is TRBV5-6, the J gene TRBJ2-7, with D uncertain. CDR3 length: 12 residues. CDR1 is SGHDT, CDR2 YYEEEE, per germline. This CDR3 reads CASSFTTRTSSF. CDR3 in DNA: TGTGCCAGCAGCTTTACAACCCGGACGTCCTCTTTC. Drawing the rest from reference TRBV5-6 and TRBJ2-7, the complete variable domain is DAGVTQSPTHLIKTRGQQVTLRCSPKSGHDTVSWYQQALGQGPQFIFQYYEEEERQRGNFPDRFSGHQFPNYSSELNVNALLLGDSALYLCASSFTTRTSSFGPGTRLTVT.

This clonotype was seen repeatedly, ten times or more. J is TRBJ2-7 and V is TRBV12-3 or TRBV12-4; possibly TRBD2 for D (6 bases). The V end was cut by 6 bases, the J end by 1 base, with 16 bases between. The CDR3 loop spans 15 amino acids. The CDR3 region has the DNA TGTGCCAGCAGCCCTGTGGCGGGATCTTCCTACGAGCAGTACTTC. This encodes CASSPVAGSSYEQYF.

The chain is built from TRBV7-6 and TRBJ2-2; D gene unclear. The V gene's germline CDR1 is SGHVS and CDR2 FNYEAQ. With 5 bases removed from V and 4 bases from J, the gap between germline ends came to 14 bases. This CDR3 has 15 amino acids. CDR3 sequence: CASSPVAGGTGELFF. The CDR3 coding sequence is TGTGCCAGCAGCCCCGTGGCAGGCGGCACCGGGGAGCTGTTTTTT.

This chain connects TRBV20-1 to TRBJ1-1; D may be TRBD1 (6 bases). V was pared by 3 bases and J by 1 base, with 12 bases between. This CDR3 is built from 14 residues. From germline, CDR1 is DFQATT and CDR2 SNEGSKA (reference sequence). For the CDR3, the DNA is TGCAGTGCTAGGACCGGGACAAGGAACACTGAAGCTTTCTTT. Translated: CSARTGTRNTEAFF.

A word on this clonotype: Its ends do not fully match the called genes, so a read error is possible. The rearrangement uses TRBV20-1 and TRBJ2-7; TRBD2 aligns across 7 bases. The CDR3 has 15 residues. Germline V gene data show CDR1 as DFQATT and CDR2 as SNEGSKA (reference sequence). The CDR3, as DNA: TGCAGTGCTAGAGGCCCTGGGGGGGGGTCCTACGAGCTGTACTTC. Its translation: CSARGPGGGSYELYF.

The rearrangement uses TRBV12-3 or TRBV12-4 and TRBJ2-2; the match to TRBD1 covers 8 bases. With V trimmed by 4 bases and J by 5 bases, 9 bases remained unmatched. CDR3 length equals 16 residues. CDR3 amino acids: CASSSPTGEVTGELFF. The CDR3 DNA is TGTGCCAGCAGTTCCCCGACAGGGGAAGTAACCGGGGAGCTGTTTTTT.

The J gene is TRBJ2-1, the V gene TRBV28; 10 nucleotides match TRBD2. This CDR3 spans 12 amino acids. The V gene end was trimmed by 8 bases and the J gene end by 8 bases; junction bases not matched to a gene: 3. Germline assignment: CDR1 MDHEN and CDR2 SYDVKM. CDR3 sequence (DNA): TGTGCCAGCGGGACTAGCGTCGATGAGCAGTTCTTC. Translation gives CASGTSVDEQFF.

V and J are TRBV7-2 and TRBJ2-2; the D gene is possibly TRBD2 (6 bases). Germline V lookup: CDR1 SGHTA, CDR2 FQGNSA. Trimming shortened V by 7 bases and J by 5 bases, and 20 bases separated the two germline ends. The CDR3 contains 16 residues. This CDR3 is CASKIRSGLATGELFF. The CDR3 DNA reads TGTGCCAGCAAAATCAGGAGCGGGCTTGCTACCGGGGAGCTGTTTTTT.

This clonotype was observed a handful of times. The chain links TRBV27 to TRBJ2-7; 8 bases are shared with TRBD1. The germline V gene has CDR1 MNHEY and CDR2 SMNVEV (reference sequence). V shed 10 bases, J shed 5 bases, and the junction held 10 bases outside the gene matches. The CDR3 spans 13 residues. As DNA, the CDR3 is TGTGCCACCAGCGTGGACAGGGTCGACGAGCAGTACTTC. Residues: CATSVDRVDEQYF.

The V gene is TRBV5-1, the J gene TRBJ2-7, with unresolved D. Deletions cut 0 bases from V and 8 bases from J, with 15 bases between. CDR1 is SGHRS and CDR2 is YFSETQ in the germline V gene. This CDR3 region has 14 residues. The CDR3 is CASSLVQSDKQQYF. The CDR3 nucleotides read TGCGCCAGCAGCTTGGTACAGTCCGACAAGCAGCAGTACTTC. Full variable domain (outside the CDR3, taken from reference TRBV5-1 and TRBJ2-7): KAGVTQTPRYLIKTRGQQVTLSCSPISGHRSVSWYQQTPGQGLQFLFEYFSETQRNKGNFPGRFSGRQFSNSRSEMNVSTLELGDSALYLCASSLVQSDKQQYFGPGTRLTVT.